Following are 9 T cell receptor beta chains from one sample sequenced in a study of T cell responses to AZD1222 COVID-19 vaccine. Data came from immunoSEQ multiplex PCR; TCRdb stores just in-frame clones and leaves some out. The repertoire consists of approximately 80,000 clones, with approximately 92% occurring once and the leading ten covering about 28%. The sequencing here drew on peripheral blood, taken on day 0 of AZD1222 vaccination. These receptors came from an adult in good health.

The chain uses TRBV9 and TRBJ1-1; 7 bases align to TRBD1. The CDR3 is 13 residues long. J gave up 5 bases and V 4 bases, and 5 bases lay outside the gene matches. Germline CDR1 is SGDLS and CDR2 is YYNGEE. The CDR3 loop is CASSPRDRTEAFF. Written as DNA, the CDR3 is TGTGCCAGCAGCCCCCGGGACAGAACTGAAGCTTTCTTT.

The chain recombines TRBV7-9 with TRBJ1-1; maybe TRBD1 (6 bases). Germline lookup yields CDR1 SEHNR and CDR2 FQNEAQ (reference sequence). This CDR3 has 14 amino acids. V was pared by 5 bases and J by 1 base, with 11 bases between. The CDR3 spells CASSLTGSNTEAFF. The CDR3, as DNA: TGTGCCAGCAGCCTGACAGGATCGAACACTGAAGCTTTCTTT.

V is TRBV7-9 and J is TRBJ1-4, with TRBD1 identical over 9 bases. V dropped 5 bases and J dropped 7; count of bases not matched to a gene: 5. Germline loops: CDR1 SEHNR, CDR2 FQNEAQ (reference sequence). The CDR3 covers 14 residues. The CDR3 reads CASSRDRDREKLFF. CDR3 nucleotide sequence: TGTGCCAGCAGCCGGGACAGGGATCGTGAAAAACTGTTTTTT.

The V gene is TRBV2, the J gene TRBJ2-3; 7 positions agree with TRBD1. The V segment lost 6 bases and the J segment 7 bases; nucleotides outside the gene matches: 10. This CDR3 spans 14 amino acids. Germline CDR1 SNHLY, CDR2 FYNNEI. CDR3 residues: CASRPDRTQNTQYF. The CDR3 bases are TGTGCCAGCAGACCGGACAGGACCCAGAATACGCAGTATTTT.

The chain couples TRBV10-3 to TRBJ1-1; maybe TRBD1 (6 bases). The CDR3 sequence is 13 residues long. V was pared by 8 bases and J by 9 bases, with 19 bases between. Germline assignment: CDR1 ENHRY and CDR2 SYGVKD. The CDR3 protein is CAILSGRRDKAFF. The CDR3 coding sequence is TGTGCCATCCTCAGTGGGAGGAGGGACAAAGCTTTCTTT.

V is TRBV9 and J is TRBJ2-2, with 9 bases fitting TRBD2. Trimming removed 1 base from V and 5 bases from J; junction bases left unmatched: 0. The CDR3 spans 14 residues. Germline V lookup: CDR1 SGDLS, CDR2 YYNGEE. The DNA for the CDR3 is TGTGCCAGCAGCGTAACTAGCGGGACCGGGGAGCTGTTTTTT. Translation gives CASSVTSGTGELFF. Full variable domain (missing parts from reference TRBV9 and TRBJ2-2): DSGVTQTPKHLITATGQRVTLRCSPRSGDLSVYWYQQSLDQGLQFLIQYYNGEERAKGNILERFSAQQFPDLHSELNLSSLELGDSALYFCASSVTSGTGELFFGEGSRLTVL.

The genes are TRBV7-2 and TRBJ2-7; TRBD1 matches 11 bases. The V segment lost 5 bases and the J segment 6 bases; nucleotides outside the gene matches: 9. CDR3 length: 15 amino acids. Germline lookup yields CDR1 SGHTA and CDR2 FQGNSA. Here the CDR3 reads CASSPRLGQGVEQYF. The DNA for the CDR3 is TGTGCCAGCAGCCCTAGGTTGGGACAGGGGGTCGAGCAGTACTTC. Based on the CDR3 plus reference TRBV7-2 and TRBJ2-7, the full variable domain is GAGVSQSPSNKVTEKGKDVELRCDPISGHTALYWYRQSLGQGLEFLIYFQGNSAPDKSGLPSDRFSAERTGGSVSTLTIQRTQQEDSAVYLCASSPRLGQGVEQYFGPGTRLTVT.

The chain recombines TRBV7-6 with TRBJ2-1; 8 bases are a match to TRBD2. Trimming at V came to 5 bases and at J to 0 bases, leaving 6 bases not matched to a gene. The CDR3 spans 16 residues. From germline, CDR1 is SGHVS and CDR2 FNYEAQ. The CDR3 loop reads CASSPASGSSYNEQFF. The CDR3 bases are TGTGCCAGCAGCCCCGCGAGCGGGAGCTCCTACAATGAGCAGTTCTTC.

The CDR3 spells CASSNLRGYNEQFF. The CDR3 coding sequence is TGTGCCAGCAGTAACCTTAGGGGATACAATGAGCAGTTCTTC. The chain carries TRBV28 and TRBJ2-1; perhaps TRBD1 as D (5 bases). The germline V and J ends were trimmed by 5 bases and 4 bases, with 12 bases remaining between them. The CDR3 sequence is 14 residues long. Germline CDR1 and CDR2: MDHEN and SYDVKM.